Listed below are T cell receptor beta chains from one sample, sequenced in a study of blood T cell repertoires in COVID-19. Profiling relied on immunoSEQ multiplex PCR, and the TCRdb table lists in-frame clones only, not all of them. Here the sample spans some 130,000 clones, about 89% being singletons. Sequencing was done on a sample of peripheral blood. The receptors shown here come from a man between 60 and 75 years old with active or convalescent COVID-19. CDR3s include the opening cysteine and the closing phenylalanine or tryptophan. The D gene is left open where the match is weak. Size tells how often a clone was seen (once, few, many) or the class of an expanded clone, and some rows leave it out.

d_call	v_call	j_call	clone_size	cdr3_aa	cdr3_nt
NA	TRBV4-3	TRBJ1-4	NA	CASSRFTTAPNEKLFF	TGCGCCAGCAGCCGATTCACGACAGCGCCGAATGAAAAACTGTTTTTT
NA	TRBV15	TRBJ2-3	NA	CATSREEGRDTQYF	TGTGCCACCAGCAGAGAAGAGGGTCGAGATACGCAGTATTTT
NA	TRBV5-4	TRBJ1-2	many	CASSLAGGEMNYGYTF	TGTGCCAGCAGCTTGGCGGGAGGGGAGATGAACTATGGCTACACCTTC
TRBD1	TRBV5-1	TRBJ1-2	NA	CASSSDRVGYTF	TGCGCCAGCAGCTCGGACAGGGTTGGCTACACCTTC
TRBD1	TRBV7-3	TRBJ1-1	NA	CASSSSTWTGTNTEAFF	TGTGCCAGCAGCTCATCAACCTGGACAGGGACGAACACTGAAGCTTTCTTT
TRBD2	TRBV7-3	TRBJ2-1	NA	CASSSTSGTSNEQFF	TGTGCCAGCAGCTCGACTAGCGGGACTTCCAATGAGCAGTTCTTC
NA	TRBV10-3	TRBJ1-1	NA	CAIRGDFMNTEAFF	TGTGCCATCAGGGGAGATTTCATGAACACTGAAGCTTTCTTT
NA	TRBV4-3	TRBJ2-3	once	CASSQEQRSTDTQYF	TGCGCCAGCAGCCAAGAGCAGCGGAGCACAGATACGCAGTATTTT
NA	TRBV30	TRBJ1-2	NA	CAWSVRNYGYTF	TGTGCCTGGAGTGTACGGAACTATGGCTACACCTTC
TRBD2	TRBV7-3	TRBJ2-1	NA	CASSLMTSGGAAEYNEQFF	TGTGCCAGCAGCTTAATGACTAGCGGGGGGGCCGCGGAATACAATGAGCAGTTCTTC
NA	TRBV27	TRBJ2-6	NA	CASSPHDRRVLTF	TGTGCCAGCAGTCCGCACGACAGAAGGGTCCTGACTTTC
TRBD1	TRBV19	TRBJ2-2	NA	CASSSGQRTGELFF	TGTGCCAGTAGCTCGGGACAGCGCACCGGGGAGCTGTTTTTT
NA	TRBV4-2	TRBJ1-5	NA	CASSQEGAGNQPQHF	TGTGCCAGCAGCCAAGAGGGTGCGGGCAATCAGCCCCAGCATTTT
NA	TRBV18	TRBJ1-2	NA	CASSAANYGYTF	TGTGCCAGCTCGGCGGCAAACTATGGCTACACCTTC
NA	TRBV6-4	TRBJ1-1	NA	CASSEFESPSLMNTEAFF	TGTGCCAGCAGTGAGTTTGAGTCCCCGAGTTTGATGAACACTGAAGCTTTCTTT
TRBD1	TRBV7-3	TRBJ2-7	few	CASSSWTGEQYF	TGTGCCAGCAGCTCTTGGACAGGGGAGCAGTACTTC
NA	TRBV6-5	TRBJ1-2	NA	CASSYRRRESYTF	TGTGCCAGCAGTTACAGACGGAGGGAAAGCTACACCTTC
TRBD2	TRBV10-3	TRBJ2-5	NA	CAISERGVGETQYF	TGTGCCATCAGTGAGCGGGGGGTGGGTGAGACCCAGTACTTC
TRBD2	TRBV5-6	TRBJ2-3	NA	CASSPGLAKADTQYF	TGTGCCAGCAGCCCGGGACTAGCAAAGGCAGATACGCAGTATTTT
NA	TRBV15	TRBJ1-5	NA	CATSRDRGSNQPQHF	TGTGCCACCAGCAGAGATAGGGGCAGCAATCAGCCCCAGCATTTT
TRBD1	TRBV30	TRBJ1-1	NA	CAGGQGAEAFF	TGTGCCGGCGGACAGGGGGCCGAAGCTTTCTTT
TRBD2	TRBV5-4	TRBJ2-7	few	CASSYAGTSSYEQYF	TGTGCCAGCAGCTATGCCGGGACTAGTTCTTACGAGCAGTACTTC
NA	TRBV14	TRBJ2-4	NA	CASSQKKLDPGNIQYF	TGTGCCAGCAGCCAAAAGAAACTTGATCCGGGGAACATTCAGTACTTC
TRBD1	TRBV7-3	TRBJ1-2	NA	CASSLNGRAAGGGYTF	TGTGCCAGCAGCTTAAACGGACGGGCGGCAGGGGGTGGCTACACCTTC
TRBD1	TRBV28	TRBJ1-6	NA	CASSTGGSWAPLHF	TGTGCCAGCAGTACAGGGGGAAGTTGGGCACCCCTCCACTTT
NA	TRBV5-5	TRBJ1-1	NA	CASSPGQGLGEAFF	TGTGCCAGCAGCCCCGGTCAGGGTCTGGGTGAAGCTTTCTTT
TRBD2	TRBV6-6	TRBJ2-2	once	CASSYSGSSGSRELFF	TGTGCCAGCAGTTACTCCGGTTCTAGCGGGAGTCGGGAGCTGTTTTTT
TRBD2	TRBV9	TRBJ2-1	NA	CASSPRGTSGEPYQPYNEQFF	TGTGCCAGCAGCCCGCGTGGGACTAGCGGGGAGCCTTACCAACCTTACAATGAGCAGTTCTTC
TRBD1	TRBV29-1	TRBJ1-5	NA	CSASTGDRQPQHF	TGCAGCGCCTCAACAGGGGATAGGCAGCCCCAGCATTTT
NA	TRBV4-2	TRBJ2-7	NA	CASSRGVTYEQYF	TGTGCCAGCAGCCGGGGCGTAACCTACGAGCAGTACTTC